This T cell receptor beta chain was sequenced for a study of OX40 agonist ivuxolimab in advanced cancers. Study-wide background: Every 2 weeks, ivuxolimab was infused into the patients intravenously at between 0.01 and 10 mg/kg. Two patients with cutaneous melanoma and one with hepatocellular carcinoma, three in total, showed partial responses.

Clones were sequenced by immunoSEQ multiplex PCR, and TCRdb holds only the in-frame ones, with some missing. The sample consists of about 36,000 clones, about 87% of them appearing once. The CDR3 is 16 amino acids. Trimming removed 2 bases from V and 5 bases from J; junction bases left unmatched: 8. Germline CDR1 is MGHRA and CDR2 is YSYEKL. The starting material was CD4+ or CD8+ T cells sorted from blood, obtained in a trial of the OX40 agonist ivuxolimab. The chain recombines TRBV4-1 with TRBJ1-2; 10 nucleotides align to TRBD1. The sequence came from an adult with an advanced solid tumor such as melanoma, head and neck, liver or kidney cancer. For the CDR3, the DNA is TGCGCCAGCAGCCAACCCCGACAGGGGGCTGGATATGGCTACACCTTC. This gives the protein CASSQPRQGAGYGYTF.